A single sample is the source of the 8 T cell receptor beta chains below, sequenced in a study of neurological immune-mediated disorders. From the 5' RACE reads, TCRdb called clonotypes with MiXCR, one entry per CDR3 protein. The table lists more than 50,000 distinct CDR3 sequences, roughly 8.8% of them singletons. Regarding time point: longitudinal time-point 3. The sequenced sample was PBMCs. These receptors came from a woman between 40 and 55 years old in good health.

This clonotype was counted ten times or more. The chain employs TRBV3-1 and TRBJ2-1; 11 positions agree with TRBD2. The ends lost 3 bases at V and 5 bases at J; junction bases unmatched: 6. Per germline, CDR1 LGHDT and CDR2 YNNKEL (reference sequence). The CDR3 is 16 residues long. CDR3 region: CASSQATSGNNNEQFF. The CDR3 nucleotides are TGTGCCAGCAGCCAGGCGACTAGCGGGAACAACAATGAGCAGTTCTTC.

J is TRBJ1-5 and V is TRBV18, with TRBD1 as a possible D gene (5 bases). The CDR3 spans 15 residues. Trimming stripped 6 bases from V and 5 bases from J, with 17 bases between. From germline, CDR1 is KGHSH and CDR2 LQKENI. The CDR3 nucleotides read TGTGCCAGCTCGCTTACAGGAACCCCCGATCAGCCCCAGCATTTT. Residues: CASSLTGTPDQPQHF.

This clonotype was counted at least ten times. The V gene is TRBV13, the J gene TRBJ1-5; 9 bases are shared with TRBD1. Trimming cost V 6 bases and J 6 bases; bases outside gene matches: 6. Germline values: CDR1 PRHDT, CDR2 FYEKMQ (reference sequence). The CDR3 contains 14 residues. The CDR3 loop reads CASRAGQGRQPQHF. CDR3 DNA sequence: TGTGCCAGCAGGGCGGGACAGGGACGTCAGCCCCAGCATTTT.

This clonotype has ten or more counts. V is TRBV7-2 and J is TRBJ1-1; 8 bases agree with TRBD1. With V trimmed by 3 bases and J by 4 bases, 4 bases remained unmatched. Germline V gene lookup returns CDR1 SGHTA and CDR2 FQGNSA. CDR3 size: 14 residues. Written as DNA, the CDR3 is TGTGCCAGCAGCTTTCGGACAGGGCCCACTGAAGCTTTCTTT. Translation: CASSFRTGPTEAFF. The variable domain in full, with the rest retrieved from reference TRBV7-2 and TRBJ1-1, is GAGVSQSPSNKVTEKGKDVELRCDPISGHTALYWYRQSLGQGLEFLIYFQGNSAPDKSGLPSDRFSAERTGGSVSTLTIQRTQQEDSAVYLCASSFRTGPTEAFFGQGTRLTVV.

This clonotype was observed a handful of times. A much larger clonotype is one base distant, so this may be a read error. The CDR3 loop reads CASRTTGNTGEQFF. CDR3 nucleotide sequence: TGTGCCAGCAGAACGACAGGGAACACCGGGGAGCAGTTTTTT. The chain employs TRBV6-5 and TRBJ2-2, with 7 bases lining up with TRBD1. Germline CDR1 and CDR2: MNHEY and SVGAGI. The CDR3 is made up of 14 amino acids.

The sample holds many counts of this clonotype. J is TRBJ2-1 and V is TRBV29-1, with D possibly called TRBD1 or TRBD2 (5 bases each). Trimming cost V 4 bases and J 9 bases, with 16 bases left between them. Germline assignment: CDR1 SQVTM and CDR2 ANQGSEA. The CDR3 runs to 13 residues. CDR3 sequence reads: CSVVSPSGGEQFF. As DNA, the CDR3 is TGCAGCGTTGTCTCACCATCTGGGGGTGAGCAGTTCTTC.

In its sample, this clonotype was seen many times. The genes are TRBV12-3 or TRBV12-4 and TRBJ1-2, with D maybe TRBD1 (6 bases). CDR3 length: 17 amino acids. V lost 6 bases to trimming and J lost 0 bases, with 20 bases between them. CDR3: CASRPPRGDIANYGYTF. For the CDR3, the DNA is TGTGCCAGCAGACCTCCTCGTGGGGACATAGCTAACTATGGCTACACCTTC.

Ten or more counts support this clonotype. The rearrangement links TRBV7-2 to TRBJ1-4; D may be TRBD1 (6 bases). CDR1 is SGHTA, CDR2 FQGNSA, per germline. V lost 4 bases and J 6 bases, leaving 18 bases between the germline ends. The CDR3 is 16 amino acids. The CDR3 coding sequence is TGTGCCAGCAGCTCGTTTCCGGGGGCGCGGCATGAAAAACTGTTTTTT. It encodes CASSSFPGARHEKLFF.